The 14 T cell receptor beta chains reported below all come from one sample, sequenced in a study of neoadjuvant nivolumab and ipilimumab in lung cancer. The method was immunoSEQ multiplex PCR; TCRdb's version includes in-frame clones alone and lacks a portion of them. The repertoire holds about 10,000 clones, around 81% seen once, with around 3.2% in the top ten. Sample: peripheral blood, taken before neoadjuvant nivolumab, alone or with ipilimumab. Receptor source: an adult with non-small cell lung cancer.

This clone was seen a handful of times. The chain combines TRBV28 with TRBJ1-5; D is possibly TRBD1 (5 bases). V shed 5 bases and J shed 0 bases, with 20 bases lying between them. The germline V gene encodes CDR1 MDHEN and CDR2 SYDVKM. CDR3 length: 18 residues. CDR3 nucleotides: TGTGCCAGCAGTACGATCCGGGACCAACCTGGTAGCAATCAGCCCCAGCATTTT. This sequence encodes CASSTIRDQPGSNQPQHF.

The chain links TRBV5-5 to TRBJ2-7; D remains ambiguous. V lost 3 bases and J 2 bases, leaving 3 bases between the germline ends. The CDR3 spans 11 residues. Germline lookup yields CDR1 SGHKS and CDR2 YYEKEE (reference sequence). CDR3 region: CASSSTYEQYF. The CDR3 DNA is TGTGCCAGCAGCTCGACCTACGAGCAGTACTTC.

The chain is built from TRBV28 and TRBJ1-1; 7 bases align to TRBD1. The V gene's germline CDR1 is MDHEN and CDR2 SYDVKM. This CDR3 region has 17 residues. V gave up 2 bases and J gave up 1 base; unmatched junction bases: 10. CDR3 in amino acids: CASSLQGEGIRNTEAFF. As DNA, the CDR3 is TGTGCCAGCAGTTTACAGGGGGAGGGAATTAGGAACACTGAAGCTTTCTTT.

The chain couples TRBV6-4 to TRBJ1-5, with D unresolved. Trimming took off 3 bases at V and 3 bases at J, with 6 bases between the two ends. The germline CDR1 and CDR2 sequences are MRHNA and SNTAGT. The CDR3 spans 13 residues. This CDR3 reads CASSEGDNQPQHF. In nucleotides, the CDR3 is TGTGCCAGCAGTGAAGGAGACAATCAGCCCCAGCATTTT.

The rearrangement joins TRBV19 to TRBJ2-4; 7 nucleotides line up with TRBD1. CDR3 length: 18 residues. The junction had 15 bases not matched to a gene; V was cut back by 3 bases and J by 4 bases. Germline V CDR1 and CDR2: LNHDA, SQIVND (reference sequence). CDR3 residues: CASSINPSQGVRKNIQYF. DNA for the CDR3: TGTGCCAGTAGTATTAACCCTAGCCAGGGGGTAAGGAAAAACATTCAGTACTTC.

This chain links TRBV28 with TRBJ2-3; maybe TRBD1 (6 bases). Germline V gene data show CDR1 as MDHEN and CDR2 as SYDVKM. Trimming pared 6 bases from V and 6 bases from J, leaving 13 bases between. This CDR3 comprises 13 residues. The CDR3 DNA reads TGTGCCAGCAGGGCAGGGGTTTCCGATACGCAGTATTTT. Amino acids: CASRAGVSDTQYF.

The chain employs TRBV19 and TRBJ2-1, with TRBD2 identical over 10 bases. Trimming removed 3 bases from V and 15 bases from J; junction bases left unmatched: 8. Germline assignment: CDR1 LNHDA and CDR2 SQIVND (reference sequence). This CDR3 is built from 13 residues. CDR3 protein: CASSMTLAGVWFF. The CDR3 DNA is TGTGCCAGTAGTATGACTCTAGCGGGAGTTTGGTTCTTC.

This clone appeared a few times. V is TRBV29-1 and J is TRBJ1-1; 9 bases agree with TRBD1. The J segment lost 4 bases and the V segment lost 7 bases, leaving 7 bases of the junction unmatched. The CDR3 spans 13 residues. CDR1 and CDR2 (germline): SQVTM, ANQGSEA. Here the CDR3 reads CSGGDRVITEAFF. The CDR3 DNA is TGCAGCGGTGGGGACAGGGTTATCACTGAAGCTTTCTTT. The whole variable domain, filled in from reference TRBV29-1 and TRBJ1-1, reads SAVISQKPSRDICQRGTSLTIQCQVDSQVTMMFWYRQQPGQSLTLIATANQGSEATYESGFVIDKFPISRPNLTFSTLTVSNMSPEDSSIYLCSGGDRVITEAFFGQGTRLTVV.

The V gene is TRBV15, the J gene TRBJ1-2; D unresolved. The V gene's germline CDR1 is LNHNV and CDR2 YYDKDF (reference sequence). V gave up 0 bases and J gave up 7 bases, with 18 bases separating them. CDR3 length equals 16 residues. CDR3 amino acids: CATSRDGNGRRIGYTF. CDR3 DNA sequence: TGTGCCACCAGCAGAGATGGGAACGGTCGTAGGATTGGCTACACCTTC.

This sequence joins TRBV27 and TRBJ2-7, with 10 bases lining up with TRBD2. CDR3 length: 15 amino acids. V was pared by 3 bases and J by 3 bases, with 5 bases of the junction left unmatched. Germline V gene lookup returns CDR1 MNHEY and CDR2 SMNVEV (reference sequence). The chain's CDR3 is CASSFSASGSYEQYF. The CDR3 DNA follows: TGTGCCAGCAGTTTTTCGGCTAGCGGGAGCTACGAGCAGTACTTC.

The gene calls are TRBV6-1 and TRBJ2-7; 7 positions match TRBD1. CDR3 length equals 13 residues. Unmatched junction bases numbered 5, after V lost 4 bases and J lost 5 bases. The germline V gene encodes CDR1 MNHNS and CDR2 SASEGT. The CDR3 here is CASSVKGANEQYF. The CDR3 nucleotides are TGTGCCAGCAGTGTGAAGGGGGCTAACGAGCAGTACTTC.

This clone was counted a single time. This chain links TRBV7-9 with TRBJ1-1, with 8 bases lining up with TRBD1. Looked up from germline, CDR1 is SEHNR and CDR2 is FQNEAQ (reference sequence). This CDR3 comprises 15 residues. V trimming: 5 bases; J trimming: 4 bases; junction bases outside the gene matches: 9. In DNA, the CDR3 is TGTGCCAGCAGCCCCGCCACAGGGGGGGGCACTGAAGCTTTCTTT. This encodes CASSPATGGGTEAFF.

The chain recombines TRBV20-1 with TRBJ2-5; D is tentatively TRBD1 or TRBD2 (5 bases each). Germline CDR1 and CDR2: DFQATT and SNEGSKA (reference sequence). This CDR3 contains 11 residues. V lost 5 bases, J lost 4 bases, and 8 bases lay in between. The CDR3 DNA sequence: TGCAGTGCTGGGGACGCAGAGACCCAGTACTTC. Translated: CSAGDAETQYF.

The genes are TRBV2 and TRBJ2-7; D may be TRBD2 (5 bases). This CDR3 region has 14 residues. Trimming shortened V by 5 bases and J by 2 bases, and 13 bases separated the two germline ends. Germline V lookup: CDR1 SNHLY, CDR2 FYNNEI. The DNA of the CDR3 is TGTGCCAGCAGTTCTTGGACGGGGACCTACGAGCAGTACTTC. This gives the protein CASSSWTGTYEQYF.